This entry features one TCR beta chain sequence. What it binds is unknown. These data originate in a study of T cells in Graves' hyperthyroidism and ophthalmopathy. Study results and caveats: Most clonotypes expanded in the thyroid (above 0.001) were also present in blood.

The CDR3 totals 12 residues. With 5 bases clipped from V and 9 bases from J, the junction kept 5 bases outside the gene matches. Thyroid ultrasound and orbital computed tomography, with clinical symptoms and serum thyroxine and TRAb, informed diagnoses. Amplification of TCR beta CDR3 regions was performed using RNA transcripts as template. The HTBI primer set drove a first-round RT-PCR of the TCR CDR3. TCRdb analysed the multiplex PCR reads with MiXCR anew, one entry per CDR3 protein. There are about 520,000 distinct CDR3 sequences in the sample; around a quarter occur only once, and about 11% lies in the top ten.

The rearrangement links TRBV12-3 or TRBV12-4 to TRBJ1-1; the match to TRBD1 covers 8 bases. Sequenced: blood. The sequence was collected from a woman younger than 45 with Graves' ophthalmopathy. The CDR3: CASSLHRGKAFF. In nucleotides, the CDR3 is TGTGCCAGCAGTCTGCACAGGGGGAAAGCTTTCTTT.